What follows describes a single TCR beta chain. Its antigen is undetermined. This record comes from a study of cytomegalovirus exposure and HLA in healthy donors. The PCR had 60 Vbeta and 13 Jbeta primers. Original analysis: Some 9.9 million shared chains were among roughly 81 million unique TCR beta chains counted in a later analysis. Assay used: immunoSEQ multiplex PCR; TCRdb lists only in-frame clones, some missing. V and J calls and clone size come straight from that table; D and trimming were deduced from the DNA. The sample holds about 98,000 clones, approximately 80% seen once. Trimming left V 1 base short and J 5 bases short, with 10 bases between. Germline lookup yields CDR1 LNHDA and CDR2 SQIVND (reference sequence). CDR3 size: 14 residues. Study outcomes and limitations: Follow-up analysis later connected one missense variant in DCLRE1C with trimming of TCR beta V- and J-genes. The authors enumerated 164 TCR beta chains as linked to cytomegalovirus. Analysis performed later found 15,000 or so TCR beta sequences associated with HLA alleles at 0.05 false discovery rate.

This TCR derives from a man in his 60s in good health and CMV-seropositive. The chain links TRBV19 to TRBJ2-3; perhaps TRBD1 as D (7 bases). The sample consisted of PBMCs. The DNA for the CDR3 is TGTGCCAGTAGTATAGCCAGGGGGGTAGATACGCAGTATTTT. The encoded protein is CASSIARGVDTQYF.